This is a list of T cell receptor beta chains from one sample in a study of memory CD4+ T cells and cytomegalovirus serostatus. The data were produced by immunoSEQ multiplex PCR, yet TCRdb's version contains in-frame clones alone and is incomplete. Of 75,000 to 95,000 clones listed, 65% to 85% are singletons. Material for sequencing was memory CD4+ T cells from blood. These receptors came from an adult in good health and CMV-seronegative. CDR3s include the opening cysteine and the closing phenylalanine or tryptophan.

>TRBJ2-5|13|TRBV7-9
CASSLGQWETQYF
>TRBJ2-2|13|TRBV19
CASSMGSERALFF
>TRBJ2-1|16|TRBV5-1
CASSPSWDGENNEQFF
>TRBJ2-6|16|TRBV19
CASSKLESSGANVLTF
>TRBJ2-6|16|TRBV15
CATSRDAVSGANVLTF
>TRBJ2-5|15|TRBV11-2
CASSSAGGNQETQYF
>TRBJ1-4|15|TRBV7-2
CASSPGRSFNEKLFF
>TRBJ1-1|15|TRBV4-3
CASSQSGQKNTEAFF
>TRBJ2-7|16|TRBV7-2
CASSLEVGVVSYEQYF
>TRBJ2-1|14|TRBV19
CASGGHARYNEQFF
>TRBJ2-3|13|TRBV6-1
CASSRGGVDTQYF
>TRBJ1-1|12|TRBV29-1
CSVDRTNTEAFF
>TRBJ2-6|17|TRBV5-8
CASRHTGERGAPNVLTF
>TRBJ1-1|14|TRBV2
CASRSQGRLAEAFF
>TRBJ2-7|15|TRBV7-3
CASSMTGVESYEQYF
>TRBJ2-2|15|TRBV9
CASSVGEGGTGELFF
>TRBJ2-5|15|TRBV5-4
CASSLLWAGQETQYF
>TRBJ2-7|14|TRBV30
CAWSEWDRDYEQYF
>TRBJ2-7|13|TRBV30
CACSGREPYEQYF
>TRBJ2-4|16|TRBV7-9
CASSPPGTSAKNIQYF
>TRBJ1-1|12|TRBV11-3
CASSTRTGEAFF
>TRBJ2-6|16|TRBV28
CASSFRTFSGANVLTF
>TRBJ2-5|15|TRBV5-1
CASSSPEDYQETQYF
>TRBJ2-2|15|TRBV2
CASRTTAQNTGELFF
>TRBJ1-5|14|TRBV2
CASSEADRAQPQHF
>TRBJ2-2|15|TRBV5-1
CASSLMDGNTGELFF
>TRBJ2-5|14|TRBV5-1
CASSLGQGQETQYF
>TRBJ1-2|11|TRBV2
CASSQQYGYTF
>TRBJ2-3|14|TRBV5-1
CASSLEQGIDTQYF
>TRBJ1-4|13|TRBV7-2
CASSLALSEKLFF
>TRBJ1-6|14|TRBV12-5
CASANRVNNSPLHF
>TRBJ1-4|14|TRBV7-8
CASSLVQNTEKLFF
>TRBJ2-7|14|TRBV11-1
CASSFTSPSYEQYF
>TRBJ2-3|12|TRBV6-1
CASSERGHTQYF
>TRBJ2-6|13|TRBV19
CASSLGGANVLTF
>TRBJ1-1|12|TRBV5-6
CASRKQGTEAFF
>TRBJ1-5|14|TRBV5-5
CASSPKYSNQPQHF
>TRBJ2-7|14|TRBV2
CASRDGSGGAEQYF
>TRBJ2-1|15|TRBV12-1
CASSMTPPTYNEQFF
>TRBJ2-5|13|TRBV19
CASSLRVGETQYF
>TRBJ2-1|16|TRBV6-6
CASSQRGLSSYNEQFF
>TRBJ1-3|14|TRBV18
CASSQGTEDLTIYF
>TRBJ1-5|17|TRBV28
CASRDREGGVGNQPQHF
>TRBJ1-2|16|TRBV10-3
CAISDRTGASPDGYTF
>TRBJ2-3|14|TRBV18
CASSPATVGDTQYF
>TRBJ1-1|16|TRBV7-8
CASSLWRAGKDPEAFF
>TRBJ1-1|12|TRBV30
CAWRDSRTEAFF
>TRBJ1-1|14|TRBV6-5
CASSRGTANTEAFF
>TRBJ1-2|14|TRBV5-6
CASSRRGVGGGYTF
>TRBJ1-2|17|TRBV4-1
CASSWLAGGFLSYGYTF
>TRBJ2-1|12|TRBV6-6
CASSATNNEQFF
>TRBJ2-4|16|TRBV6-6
CASWALGLMAKNIQYF
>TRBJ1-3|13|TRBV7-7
CASSPMSGNTIYF
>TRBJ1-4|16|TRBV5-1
CASSIGGNRRAGKLFF
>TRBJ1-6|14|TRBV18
CASSDRGQNSPLHF
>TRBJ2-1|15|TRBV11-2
CASSLVAGSYNEQFF
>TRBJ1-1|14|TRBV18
CASSPTGDSTEAFF
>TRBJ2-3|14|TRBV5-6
CASSTHRGGDTQYF
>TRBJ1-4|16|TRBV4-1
CASSPERDAFNEKLFF
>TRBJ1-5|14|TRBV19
CASSNQGRDQPQHF